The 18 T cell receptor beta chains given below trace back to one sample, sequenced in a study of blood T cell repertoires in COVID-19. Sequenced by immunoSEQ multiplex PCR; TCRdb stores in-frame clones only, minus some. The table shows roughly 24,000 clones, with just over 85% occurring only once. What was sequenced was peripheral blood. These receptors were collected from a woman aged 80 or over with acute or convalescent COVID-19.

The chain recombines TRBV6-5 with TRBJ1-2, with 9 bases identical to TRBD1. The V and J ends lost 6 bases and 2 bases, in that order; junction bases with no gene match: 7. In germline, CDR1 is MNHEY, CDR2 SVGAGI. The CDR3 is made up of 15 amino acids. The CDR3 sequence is CASSTVQGANYGYTF. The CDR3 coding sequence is TGTGCCAGCAGCACAGTACAGGGGGCAAACTATGGCTACACCTTC.

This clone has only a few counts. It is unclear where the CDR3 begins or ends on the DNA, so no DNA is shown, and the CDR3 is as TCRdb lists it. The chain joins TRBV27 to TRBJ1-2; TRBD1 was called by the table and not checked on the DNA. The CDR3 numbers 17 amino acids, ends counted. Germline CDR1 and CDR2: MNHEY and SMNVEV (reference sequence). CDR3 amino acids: CASSTSGPDRGGYGYTF.

The CDR3 sequence: CASSVVTSGSSYNEQFF. CDR3 bases: TGTGCCAGCAGCGTAGTTACTAGCGGAAGCTCCTACAATGAGCAGTTCTTC. The rearrangement joins TRBV9 to TRBJ2-1; 8 nucleotides line up with TRBD2. CDR1 and CDR2 from the germline V gene are SGDLS and YYNGEE. This CDR3 comprises 17 residues. With 0 bases clipped from V and 0 bases from J, the junction kept 5 bases outside the gene matches.

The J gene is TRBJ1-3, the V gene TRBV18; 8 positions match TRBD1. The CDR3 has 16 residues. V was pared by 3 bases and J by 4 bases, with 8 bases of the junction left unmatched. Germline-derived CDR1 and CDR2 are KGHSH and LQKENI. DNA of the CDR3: TGTGCCAGCTCACCGGGGACAGGAGGGGGCGGAAACACCATATATTTT. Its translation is CASSPGTGGGGNTIYF.

For the CDR3, the DNA is TGTGCCAGCAGCCCCTACGTCAGGGAACAAAGTAATGAAAAACTGTTTTTT. Encoded protein: CASSPYVREQSNEKLFF. The chain joins TRBV9 to TRBJ1-4, with D possibly matching TRBD1 (5 bases). Trimming took off 4 bases at V and 4 bases at J, with 20 bases between the two ends. The CDR3 totals 17 residues. Germline V gene sequence: CDR1 SGDLS, CDR2 YYNGEE.

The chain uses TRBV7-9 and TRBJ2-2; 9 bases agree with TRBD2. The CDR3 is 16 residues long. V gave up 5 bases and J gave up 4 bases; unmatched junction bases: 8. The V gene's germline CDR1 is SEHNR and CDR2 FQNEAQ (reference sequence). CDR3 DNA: TGTGCCAGCAGCCTATTAGCGGGAGAAATCACCGGGGAGCTGTTTTTT. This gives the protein CASSLLAGEITGELFF.

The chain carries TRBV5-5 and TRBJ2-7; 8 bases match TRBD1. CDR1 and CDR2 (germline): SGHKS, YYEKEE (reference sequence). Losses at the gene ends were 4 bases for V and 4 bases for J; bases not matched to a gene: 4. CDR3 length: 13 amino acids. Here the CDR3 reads CASSPDRGYEQYF. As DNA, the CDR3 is TGTGCCAGCAGCCCCGACAGGGGATACGAGCAGTACTTC. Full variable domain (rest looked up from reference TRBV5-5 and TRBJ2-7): DAGVTQSPTHLIKTRGQQVTLRCSPISGHKSVSWYQQVLGQGPQFIFQYYEKEERGRGNFPDRFSARQFPNYSSELNVNALLLGDSALYLCASSPDRGYEQYFGPGTRLTVT.

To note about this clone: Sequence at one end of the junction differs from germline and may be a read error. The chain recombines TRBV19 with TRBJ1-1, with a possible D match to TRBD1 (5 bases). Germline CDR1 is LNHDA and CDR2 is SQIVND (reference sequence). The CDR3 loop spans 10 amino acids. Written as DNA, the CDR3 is TGTGCCAGTAACTCGGGGGAAGTTTTCTTT. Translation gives CASNSGEVFF.

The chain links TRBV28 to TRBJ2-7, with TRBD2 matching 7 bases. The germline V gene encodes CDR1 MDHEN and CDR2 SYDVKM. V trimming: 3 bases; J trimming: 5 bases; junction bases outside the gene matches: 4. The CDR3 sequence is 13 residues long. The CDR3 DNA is TGTGCCAGCAGTTTGGGCGGGAGTCACGAGCAGTACTTC. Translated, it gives CASSLGGSHEQYF.

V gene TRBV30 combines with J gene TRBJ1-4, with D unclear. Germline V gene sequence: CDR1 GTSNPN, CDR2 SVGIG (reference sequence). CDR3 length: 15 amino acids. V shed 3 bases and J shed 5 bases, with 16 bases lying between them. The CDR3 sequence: CAWSPRRIQNEKLFF. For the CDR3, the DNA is TGTGCCTGGAGCCCCCGGAGAATCCAGAATGAAAAACTGTTTTTT.

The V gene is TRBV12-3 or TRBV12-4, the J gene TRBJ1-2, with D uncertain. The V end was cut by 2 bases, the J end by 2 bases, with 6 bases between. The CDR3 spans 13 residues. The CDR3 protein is CASSLHGNYGYTF. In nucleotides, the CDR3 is TGTGCCAGCAGTTTACACGGGAACTATGGCTACACCTTC.

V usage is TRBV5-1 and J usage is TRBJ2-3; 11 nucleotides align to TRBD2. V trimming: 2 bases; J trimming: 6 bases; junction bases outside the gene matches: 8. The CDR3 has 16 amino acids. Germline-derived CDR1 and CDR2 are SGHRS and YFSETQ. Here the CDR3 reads CASSFGTSGYLDTQYF. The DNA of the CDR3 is TGCGCCAGCAGCTTCGGGACTAGCGGTTACCTGGATACGCAGTATTTT.

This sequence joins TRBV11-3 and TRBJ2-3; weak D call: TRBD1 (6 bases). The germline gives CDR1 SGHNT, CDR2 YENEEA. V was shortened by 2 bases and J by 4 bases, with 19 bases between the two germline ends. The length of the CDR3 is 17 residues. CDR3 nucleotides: TGTGCCAGCAGCTTAAATGTTCAGGGGCGGACGGCAGATACGCAGTATTTT. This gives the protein CASSLNVQGRTADTQYF.

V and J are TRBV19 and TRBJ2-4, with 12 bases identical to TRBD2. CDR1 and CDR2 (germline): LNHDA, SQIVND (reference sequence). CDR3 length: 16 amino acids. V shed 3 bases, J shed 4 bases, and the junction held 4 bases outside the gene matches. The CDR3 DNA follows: TGTGCCAGTAGTATGACTAGCGGGAGTTATAAAAACATTCAGTACTTC. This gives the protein CASSMTSGSYKNIQYF.

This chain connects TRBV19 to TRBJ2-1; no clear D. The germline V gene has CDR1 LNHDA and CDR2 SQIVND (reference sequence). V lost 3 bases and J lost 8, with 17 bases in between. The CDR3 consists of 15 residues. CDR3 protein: CASSIRVSEFDEQFF. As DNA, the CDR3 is TGTGCCAGTAGTATCCGGGTCTCGGAATTCGATGAGCAGTTCTTC.

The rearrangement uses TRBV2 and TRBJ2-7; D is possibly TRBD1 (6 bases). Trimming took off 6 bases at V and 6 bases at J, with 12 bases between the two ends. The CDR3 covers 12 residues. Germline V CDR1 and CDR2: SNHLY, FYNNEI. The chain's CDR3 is CASRRDTVEQYF. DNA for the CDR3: TGTGCCAGCAGACGGGACACTGTCGAGCAGTACTTC.

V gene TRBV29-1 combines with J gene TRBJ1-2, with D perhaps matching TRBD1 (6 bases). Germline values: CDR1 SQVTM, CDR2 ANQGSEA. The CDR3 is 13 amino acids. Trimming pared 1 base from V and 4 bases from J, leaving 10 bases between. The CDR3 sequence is CSVEGGQGYGYTF. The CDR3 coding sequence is TGCAGCGTTGAAGGGGGGCAGGGCTATGGCTACACCTTC. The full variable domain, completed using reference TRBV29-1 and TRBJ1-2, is SAVISQKPSRDICQRGTSLTIQCQVDSQVTMMFWYRQQPGQSLTLIATANQGSEATYESGFVIDKFPISRPNLTFSTLTVSNMSPEDSSIYLCSVEGGQGYGYTFGSGTRLTVV.

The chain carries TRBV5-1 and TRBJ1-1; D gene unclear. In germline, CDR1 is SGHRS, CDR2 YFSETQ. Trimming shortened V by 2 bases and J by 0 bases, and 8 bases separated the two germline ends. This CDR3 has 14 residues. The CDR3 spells CASSFGEMNTEAFF. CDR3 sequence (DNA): TGCGCCAGCAGCTTTGGGGAGATGAACACTGAAGCTTTCTTT.